This T cell receptor beta chain comes out of a study of human T cells and chemical hapten exposure. Specified time point: patch test 2, 6 weeks after DPC sensitization. The treatment denotes: therapeutic diphenylcyclopropenone sensitization with weekly scalp DPC. This clonotype has only a few counts. One entry per CDR3 protein results from TCRdb running MiXCR on the RACE reads. The sample holds 110,000 to 150,000 distinct CDR3 sequences; about an eighth are singletons and the top ten take more than 1.1%. V was pared by 3 bases and J by 2 bases, with 7 bases of the junction left unmatched. Germline V CDR1 and CDR2: SGHRS, YFSETQ. The CDR3 has 15 amino acids.

Here the sequenced sample was whole blood, taken in connection with sensitization to the hapten diphenylcyclopropenone (DPC). The clonotype was recovered from a woman in her forties or fifties with alopecia areata. Some clones in this sample may be carry-over from other donors' samples. The V and J genes are TRBV5-1 and TRBJ1-1, with TRBD1 matching over 7 bases. CDR3 residues: CASSYPDRVNTEAFF. The DNA of the CDR3 is TGCGCCAGCAGCTACCCTGACAGGGTCAACACTGAAGCTTTCTTT. Full variable domain (missing parts from reference TRBV5-1 and TRBJ1-1): KAGVTQTPRYLIKTRGQQVTLSCSPISGHRSVSWYQQTPGQGLQFLFEYFSETQRNKGNFPGRFSGRQFSNSRSEMNVSTLELGDSALYLCASSYPDRVNTEAFFGQGTRLTVV.